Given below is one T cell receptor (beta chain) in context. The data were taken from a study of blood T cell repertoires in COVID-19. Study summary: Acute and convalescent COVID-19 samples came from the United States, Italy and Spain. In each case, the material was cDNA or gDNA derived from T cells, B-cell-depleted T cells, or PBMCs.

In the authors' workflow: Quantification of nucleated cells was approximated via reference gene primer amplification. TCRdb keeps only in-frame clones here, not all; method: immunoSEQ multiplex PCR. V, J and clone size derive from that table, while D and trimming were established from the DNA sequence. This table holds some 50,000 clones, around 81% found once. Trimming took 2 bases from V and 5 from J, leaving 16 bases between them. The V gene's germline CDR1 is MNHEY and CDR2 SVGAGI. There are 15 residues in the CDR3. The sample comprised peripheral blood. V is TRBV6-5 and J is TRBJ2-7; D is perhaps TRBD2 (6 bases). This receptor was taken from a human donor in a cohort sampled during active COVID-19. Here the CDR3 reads CASSYVARGNHEQYF. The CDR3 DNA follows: TGTGCCAGCAGTTACGTGGCCCGGGGGAACCACGAGCAGTACTTC.